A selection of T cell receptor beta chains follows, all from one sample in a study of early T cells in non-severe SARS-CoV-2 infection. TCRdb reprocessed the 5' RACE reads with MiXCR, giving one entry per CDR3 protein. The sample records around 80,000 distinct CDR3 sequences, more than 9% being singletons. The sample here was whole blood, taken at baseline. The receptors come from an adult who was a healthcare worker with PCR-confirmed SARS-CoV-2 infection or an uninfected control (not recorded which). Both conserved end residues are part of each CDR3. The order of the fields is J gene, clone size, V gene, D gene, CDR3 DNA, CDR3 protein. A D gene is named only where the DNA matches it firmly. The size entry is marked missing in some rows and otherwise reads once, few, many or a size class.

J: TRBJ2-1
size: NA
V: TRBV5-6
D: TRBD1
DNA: TGTGCCAGCAAACGACAGGGGAACGATGAGCAGTTCTTC
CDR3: CASKRQGNDEQFF

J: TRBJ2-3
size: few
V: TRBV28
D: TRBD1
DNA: TGTGCCAGCAGCCTCTCGGGACAGGGAGCAGATACGCAGTATTTT
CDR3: CASSLSGQGADTQYF

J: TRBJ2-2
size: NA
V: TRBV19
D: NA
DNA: TGTGCCAGTAGATTCTTTGGGGACACCGGGGAGCTGTTTTTT
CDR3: CASRFFGDTGELFF

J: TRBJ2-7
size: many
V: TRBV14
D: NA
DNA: TGTGCCAGCAGCCACTCCTACGAGCAGTACTTC
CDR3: CASSHSYEQYF

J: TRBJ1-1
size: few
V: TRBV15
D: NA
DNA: TGTGCCACCAGCAGAGATAACCAGAGGAACACTGAAGCTTTCTTT
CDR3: CATSRDNQRNTEAFF

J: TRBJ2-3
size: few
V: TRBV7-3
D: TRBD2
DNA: TGTGCCAGCAGCCGGACTAGCGCTAGCACAGATACGCAGTATTTT
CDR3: CASSRTSASTDTQYF

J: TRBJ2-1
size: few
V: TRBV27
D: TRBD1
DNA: TGTGCCAGCAGTTTTCTCCCCACAGGGGTAGGGAACAATGAGCAGTTCTTC
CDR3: CASSFLPTGVGNNEQFF

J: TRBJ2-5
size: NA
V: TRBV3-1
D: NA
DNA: TGTGCCAGCAGCCAAGATGTGATGAGAGGGGGAGAGACCCAGTACTTC
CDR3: CASSQDVMRGGETQYF

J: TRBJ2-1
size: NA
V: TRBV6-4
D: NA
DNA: TGTGCCAGCAGTGAATCCAGCGGGACACGGCAGTTCTTC
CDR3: CASSESSGTRQFF

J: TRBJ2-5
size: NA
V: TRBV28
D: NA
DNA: TGTGCCAGCAGTCCTTCCCTGCGGCGGGGCAAAGAGACCCAGTACTTC
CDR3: CASSPSLRRGKETQYF

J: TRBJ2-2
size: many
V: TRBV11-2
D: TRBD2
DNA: TGTGCCAGCAGCTTCGGGGTAGCGGGACCCACCGGGGAGCTGTTTTTT
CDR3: CASSFGVAGPTGELFF

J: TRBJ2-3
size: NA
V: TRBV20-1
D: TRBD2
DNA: TGCAGTGCTAGAGGTCTTTCTAGCGGACGGACAGATACGCAGTATTTT
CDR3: CSARGLSSGRTDTQYF

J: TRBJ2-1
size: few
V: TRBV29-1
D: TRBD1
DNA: TGCAGCGTGAGCCGGACAGGGAGTCGGTTCTTC
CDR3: CSVSRTGSRFF

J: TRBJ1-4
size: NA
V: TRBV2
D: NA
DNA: TGTGCCAGCAGTGACTCCGTAGAAAAACTGTTTTTT
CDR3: CASSDSVEKLFF

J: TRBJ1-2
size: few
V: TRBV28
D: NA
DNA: TGTGCCAGCGGAGGGACCTATGGCTACACCTTC
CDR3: CASGGTYGYTF

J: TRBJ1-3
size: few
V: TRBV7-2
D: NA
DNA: TGTGCCAGCAGCCCCCAAGGACCTGGAAACACCATATATTTT
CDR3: CASSPQGPGNTIYF

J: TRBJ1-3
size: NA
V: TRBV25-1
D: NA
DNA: TGTGCCAGCAGTGGCAGCGCTATCTCTGGAAACACCATATATTTT
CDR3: CASSGSAISGNTIYF